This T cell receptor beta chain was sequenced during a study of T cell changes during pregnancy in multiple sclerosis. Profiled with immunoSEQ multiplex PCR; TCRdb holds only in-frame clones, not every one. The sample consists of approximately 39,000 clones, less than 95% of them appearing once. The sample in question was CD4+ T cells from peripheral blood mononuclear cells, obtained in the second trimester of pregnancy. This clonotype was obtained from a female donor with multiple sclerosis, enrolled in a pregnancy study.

The CDR3 is CASSSHRGRVTGYTF. For the CDR3, the DNA is TGCGCCAGCAGCAGCCACAGGGGGCGGGTGACTGGCTACACCTTC. The V and J genes are TRBV5-1 and TRBJ1-2, with TRBD1 matching over 9 bases. Trimming took 4 bases from V and 7 from J; bases not matched to a gene: 11. The CDR3 covers 15 residues. Germline assignment: CDR1 SGHRS and CDR2 YFSETQ.